Following are 5 T cell receptor beta chains from one sample sequenced in a study of glioma-infiltrating T cells. TCR alpha and beta CDR3 regions were amplified from RNA using iRepertoire nested multiplex PCR. TCRdb used MiXCR to reprocess the multiplex PCR reads, holding one entry per CDR3 protein. The data show some 130,000 distinct CDR3 sequences, about 22% seen once. The sample comprised glioma tissue, nonneoplastic brain tissue, or PBMCs (not recorded which). These receptors were obtained from a human donor with low-grade glioma or glioblastoma, undergoing nonglioma brain surgery, or in good health (not recorded which).

The chain joins TRBV5-1 to TRBJ1-2; no firm D call. Germline values: CDR1 SGHRS, CDR2 YFSETQ. V was shortened by 5 bases and J by 7 bases, with 21 bases between the two germline ends. This CDR3 has 15 amino acids. Here the CDR3 reads CASSSETPPASGYTF. DNA for the CDR3: TGCGCCAGCAGTTCCGAAACCCCCCCGGCTAGTGGCTACACCTTC.

This clonotype occurred a few times. The chain joins TRBV7-2 to TRBJ1-4; 8 positions match TRBD1. Germline V gene lookup returns CDR1 SGHTA and CDR2 FQGNSA. The CDR3 covers 13 residues. V dropped 2 bases and J dropped 8; count of bases not matched to a gene: 1. The CDR3 here is CASSLRQGEKLFF. Written as DNA, the CDR3 is TGTGCCAGCAGCTTAAGACAGGGGGAAAAACTGTTTTTT.

This clonotype was found once. This may come from a read error, since a much larger clone is one base off. V usage is TRBV4-2 and J usage is TRBJ2-7; D perhaps matches TRBD1 (5 bases). The CDR3 spans 16 residues. The V end lost 3 bases, the J end lost 10 bases, and 25 bases lay between the germline ends. Germline V lookup: CDR1 LGHNA, CDR2 YNFKEQ. CDR3 sequence: CASSHMSGQGRETQYV. For the CDR3, the DNA is TGTGCCAGCAGCCATATGAGTGGGCAGGGCAGAGAGACCCAGTACGTC.

The V call is TRBV19, the J call TRBJ1-4; 7 bases agree with TRBD1. Germline CDR1 and CDR2: LNHDA and SQIVND (reference sequence). J was trimmed by 7 bases and V by 6 bases; bases with no gene match: 2. The CDR3 is 12 amino acids. CDR3 loop: CASRTGTEKLFF. The CDR3 DNA sequence: TGTGCCAGTAGGACAGGGACTGAAAAACTGTTTTTT. The complete variable domain, with remaining parts taken from reference TRBV19 and TRBJ1-4, reads DGGITQSPKYLFRKEGQNVTLSCEQNLNHDAMYWYRQDPGQGLRLIYYSQIVNDFQKGDIAEGYSVSREKKESFPLTVTSAQKNPTAFYLCASRTGTEKLFFGSGTQLSVL.

This chain connects TRBV2 to TRBJ1-5; no definite D call. Germline V CDR1 and CDR2: SNHLY, FYNNEI. The CDR3 sequence is 14 residues long. The germline V and J ends were trimmed by 3 bases and 2 bases, with 8 bases remaining between them. The CDR3 DNA follows: TGTGCCAGCAGTGAGGTCCAGGGCAATCAGCCCCAGCATTTT. Translating it yields CASSEVQGNQPQHF.